This TCR beta chain comes out of a study of blood T cell repertoires in COVID-19 (dated by TCRdb to 2018 to 2020). Some background on the complete study: Samples from collaborators originated in the United States, Italy and Spain and spanned both the acute and convalescent phases of COVID-19. The prospective study material was composed of cDNA or gDNA derived from T cells, B-cell-depleted T cells, or PBMCs. Subjects who had been exposed to COVID-19, were actively infected with it, or had recovered from it provided the deeply sampled blood TCRbeta repertoires that made up the dataset. The repertoires were released in a freely available public database meant as a resource for research on the immune response to SARS-CoV-2. The samples were drawn from the first 160 participants of the ongoing ImmuneRACE study and from 950 to 1,500 subjects provided by 6 global collaborators. Sample metadata almost always included a de-identified subject ID, COVID-19 status, age in years and sex. HLA class I and class II types, where available, came from metadata supplied by the sample provider rather than from assay-based typing.

Germline trimming amounts to 5 bases on V and 5 bases on J, with 18 as the count of junction bases outside the gene matches. Reading the germline V gene (reference sequence) gives CDR1 MNHEY and CDR2 SMNVEV. The CDR3 numbers 18 residues from cysteine through phenylalanine. CDR3 DNA is the only sequence kept; it has 54 bases, read in frame from the first base. TCRbeta CDR3 regions were amplified from genomic DNA using the immunoSEQ Assay, a bias-controlled multiplex PCR. The original pipeline was this. Within the assay, amplification of reference gene primers was used to estimate how many nucleated cells each sample contained. Sequence reads were collapsed and filtered to measure the absolute abundance of every unique TCRbeta CDR3 rearrangement. For each sample, productive Simpson clonality was calculated as the square root of Simpson's diversity index across productive rearrangements. TCRdb took this table from immuneACCESS and kept in-frame rearrangements with V and J called. Such tables lack part of the clones; where checked against another copy, unresolved V genes explain under half of the gap, and the rest is unexplained. The D gene and trimming were derived from the DNA, and the V and J assignments and clone size from that table. The sample table records tens of thousands of clones; approximately 78% of these occur just once. The biggest ten clones account for 18% of the sample.

On the study overall, not on this receptor specifically: Clinical and demographic metadata were provided uncurated, with the amount varying by source and participant.

Whole blood was collected in K2EDTA tubes by collaborating institutions according to the institutions' own protocols. For TCRbeta analysis, collaborators shipped samples as frozen whole blood, isolated PBMCs, or DNA extracted from either of those sample types. In regard to this clone: What antigen it recognizes has not been identified. There are no base qualities to consult, and no much larger clone falls within one base.

The sample taken for sequencing was peripheral blood. The rearrangement joined TRBV27 to TRBJ2-5, with 9 middle bases fitting TRBD2. The sequence was collected from a woman aged 55-69 years with acute or convalescent COVID-19. The DNA sequence reads TGTGCCAGCAGTCCCTGGGCGGGGGGGTCGTCCGGTAGGGAGACCCAGTACTTC. Its coded protein is CASSPWAGGSSGRETQYF.